This TCR beta chain was profiled in a study of T cell responses to AZD1222 COVID-19 vaccine. The ends were cut back, 7 bases at V and 1 base at J, with 9 bases in the middle. Germline V gene data show CDR1 as MDHEN and CDR2 as SYDVKM. The CDR3 totals 13 residues. Study-level points and caveats: Two AZD1222 administrations were followed by greater Spike-specific TCR breadth and depth.

This table comes from immunoSEQ multiplex PCR, and its TCRdb copy is limited to in-frame clones, with some not included. Of about 180,000 clones in the sample, around 90% were seen once. Pooled samples include second doses given at about 4 or 12 weeks. A word on this clone: Its antigen is not identified.

Sequenced material: peripheral blood, taken 28 days after the second AZD1222 dose. This chain joins TRBV28 and TRBJ2-3; D assignment may be TRBD1 or TRBD2 (5 bases each). This TCR was sampled from an adult who received the AZD1222 COVID-19 vaccine. CDR3 residues: CASILGGTDTQYF. The DNA for the CDR3 is TGTGCCAGCATCCTGGGGGGCACAGATACGCAGTATTTT.